One sample yielded the 24 T cell receptor beta chains listed below, sequenced in a study of shared clonotypes between healthy human individuals. The protocol was immunoSEQ multiplex PCR, while the TCRdb copy is restricted to in-frame clones and leaves out a portion. The sample yields 740,000 or so clones, 60% to 75% seen once. Material: memory CD4+ T cells sorted from blood. Subset described: CD45RA-negative fraction. Every receptor here comes from a woman in her twenties or thirties in good health.

This clone was counted many times. This sequence joins TRBV30 and TRBJ1-2; TRBD1 aligns across 7 bases. V dropped 3 bases and J dropped 8; count of bases not matched to a gene: 15. Germline V gene lookup returns CDR1 GTSNPN and CDR2 SVGIG (reference sequence). The CDR3 has 15 residues. The CDR3, as DNA: TGTGCCTGGAGGGCACCCGCAAACAGGGGAGGAGGCTACACCTTC. Protein product: CAWRAPANRGGGYTF.

This clone was seen once. V and J are TRBV28 and TRBJ2-1; D is tentatively TRBD1 or TRBD2 (7 bases each). The V and J ends lost 2 bases and 11 bases respectively, with 13 bases between them. The length of the CDR3 is 13 residues. Germline V CDR1 and CDR2: MDHEN, SYDVKM. The CDR3 DNA reads as TGTGCCAGCAGTTTAGGGCAGGGGGGGAAGCAGTTCTTC. Translation: CASSLGQGGKQFF.

As concerns this clone: Other nucleotide sequences in the sample specify the same CDR3. The chain links TRBV7-2 to TRBJ2-3; D uncertain. CDR1 SGHTA and CDR2 FQGNSA come from the germline V gene. There are 14 residues in the CDR3. V was pared by 1 base and J by 2 bases, with 7 bases between. Here the CDR3 reads CASSLGGLTDTQYF. The CDR3 DNA follows: TGTGCCAGCAGCTTAGGAGGTCTCACAGATACGCAGTATTTT.

The chain employs TRBV6-6 and TRBJ1-2; 7 bases agree with TRBD1. The V segment lost 7 bases and the J segment 11 bases; nucleotides outside the gene matches: 19. Germline CDR1 is MNHNY and CDR2 is SVGAGI (reference sequence). This CDR3 has 15 amino acids. The CDR3 loop is CASKAGDRDSLGYTF. The CDR3 bases are TGTGCCAGCAAGGCGGGAGACAGGGATTCGTTGGGGTACACCTTC.

As to this clone: The same CDR3 also results from other DNA sequences found in this sample. CDR3: CASSIAGGSYEQYF. In DNA, the CDR3 is TGTGCCAGTAGTATAGCGGGAGGCTCCTACGAGCAGTACTTC. This sequence joins TRBV19 and TRBJ2-7; 7 bases agree with TRBD2. The CDR3 consists of 14 residues. Germline V gene sequence: CDR1 LNHDA, CDR2 SQIVND (reference sequence). Unmatched junction bases numbered 0, after V lost 1 base and J lost 0 bases.

V gene TRBV27 combines with J gene TRBJ2-7; the match to TRBD1 covers 8 bases. The J segment lost 6 bases and the V segment lost 3 bases, leaving 7 bases of the junction unmatched. This CDR3 has 14 amino acids. Germline CDR1 reads MNHEY; CDR2 reads SMNVEV (reference sequence). The DNA for the CDR3 is TGTGCCAGCAGTTTTCAGGGGGCGAAGGTCGAGCAGTACTTC. Protein product: CASSFQGAKVEQYF.

Points on this clone: A far larger clone is only one base removed, so a read error is likely. Other DNA sequences in the sample encode the same CDR3. This rearrangement joins TRBV19 to TRBJ1-2; D may be TRBD1 (6 bases). Germline V gene data show CDR1 as LNHDA and CDR2 as SQIVND (reference sequence). The CDR3 has 13 residues. The CDR3 reads CASSIAGAYGYTF. CDR3 DNA sequence: TGTGCTAGTAGTATCGCGGGGGCCTATGGCTACACCTTC.

The chain is built from TRBV28 and TRBJ1-5; D call uncertain. Trimming removed 5 bases from V and 4 bases from J, with 9 bases in between. Germline loops: CDR1 MDHEN, CDR2 SYDVKM. The length of the CDR3 is 13 residues. The CDR3 sequence: CASSPGLNQPQHF. The CDR3 nucleotides are TGTGCCAGCAGTCCAGGACTTAATCAGCCCCAGCATTTT.

This clone has just one count. This sequence joins TRBV7-8 and TRBJ2-5; possibly TRBD2 for D (6 bases). The CDR3 spans 14 residues. Germline V gene sequence: CDR1 SGHVS, CDR2 FQNEAQ. The V end lost 5 bases, the J end lost 3 bases, and 13 bases lay between the germline ends. In DNA, the CDR3 is TGTGCCAGCAGCGAATCCGGGACTGAAGAGACCCAGTACTTC. This gives the protein CASSESGTEETQYF. The whole variable domain, remainder taken from reference TRBV7-8 and TRBJ2-5, is GAGVSQSPRYKVAKRGQDVALRCDPISGHVSLFWYQQALGQGPEFLTYFQNEAQLDKSGLPSDRFFAERPEGSVSTLKIQRTQQEDSAVYLCASSESGTEETQYFGPGTRLLVL.

The genes are TRBV11-2 and TRBJ2-7; 12 positions match TRBD2. Germline lookup yields CDR1 SGHAT and CDR2 FQNNGV. This CDR3 has 15 amino acids. J lost 3 bases, V lost 4 bases, and 4 bases had no gene match. Here the CDR3 reads CASSSGTSGFYEQYF. The CDR3 DNA reads TGTGCCAGCAGCTCTGGGACTAGCGGGTTCTACGAGCAGTACTTC.

The V gene is TRBV7-8, the J gene TRBJ2-5; D possibly matches TRBD1 or TRBD2 (5 bases each). The V gene lost 2 bases and the J gene lost 5 bases, with 15 bases spanning the gap. The CDR3 contains 15 residues. Germline V gives CDR1 SGHVS, CDR2 FQNEAQ. The CDR3 protein is CASSLLGTPGETQYF. In nucleotides, the CDR3 is TGTGCCAGCAGCTTATTAGGGACCCCCGGGGAGACCCAGTACTTC.

A few counts support this clone. V gene TRBV7-8 combines with J gene TRBJ2-7, with a possible D match to TRBD1 (5 bases). Germline V CDR1 and CDR2: SGHVS, FQNEAQ. The CDR3 covers 16 residues. V lost 6 bases to trimming and J lost 0 bases, with 18 bases between them. In nucleotides, the CDR3 is TGTGCCAGCAGGAACGAAACCAGGGTTAGCTCCTACGAGCAGTACTTC. It codes for CASRNETRVSSYEQYF.

This clone was detected only a few times. The chain recombines TRBV19 with TRBJ1-2; D gene ambiguous. The CDR3 sequence is 15 residues long. The V end lost 1 base, the J end lost 4 bases, and 13 bases lay between the germline ends. The V gene's germline CDR1 is LNHDA and CDR2 SQIVND (reference sequence). The CDR3 nucleotides read TGTGCCAGTAGTATAGTGCCAGTCGAACTCTATGGCTACACCTTC. As protein: CASSIVPVELYGYTF.

The chain uses TRBV30 and TRBJ2-3, with D possibly TRBD2 on 5 matching bases. CDR1 and CDR2 (germline): GTSNPN, SVGIG (reference sequence). CDR3 length: 13 residues. V lost 5 bases and J 4 bases, leaving 13 bases between the germline ends. The DNA for the CDR3 is TGTGCCTGGCACACTAGTCCCGCAGATACGCAGTATTTT. Translation gives CAWHTSPADTQYF.

The chain links TRBV21-1 to TRBJ2-6. TRBV21-1 is assigned pseudogene status. CDR3 length equals 17 residues. The CDR3 DNA sequence: TGTGCCAGCAGCAATGAGGGAAGGGGAAGAGGGGCCAACGTCCTGACTTTC. Its translation is CASSNEGRGRGANVLTF.

The V and J genes are TRBV7-9 and TRBJ1-1, with D possibly being TRBD1 (5 bases). Trimming pared 5 bases from V and 4 bases from J, leaving 14 bases between. The CDR3 sequence is 14 residues long. CDR1 is SEHNR, CDR2 FQNEAQ, per germline (reference sequence). CDR3 coding DNA: TGTGCCAGCAGCCGTCAGGGCCTCGGCACTGAAGCTTTCTTT. Translation: CASSRQGLGTEAFF.

V is TRBV6-1 and J is TRBJ2-1, with D possibly matching TRBD2 (6 bases). Looked up from germline, CDR1 is MNHNS and CDR2 is SASEGT. Trimming took 6 bases from V and 4 from J, leaving 16 bases between them. The CDR3 is made up of 15 amino acids. The CDR3 spells CASSGGAEGYNEQFF. CDR3 DNA sequence: TGTGCCAGCAGCGGTGGAGCGGAGGGTTACAATGAGCAGTTCTTC.

This clone was seen once. The CDR3 spells CASSETSGTLSSYNEQFF. The CDR3, as DNA: TGCGCCAGCAGTGAAACTAGCGGGACCCTTAGCTCCTACAATGAGCAGTTCTTC. The rearrangement links TRBV10-1 to TRBJ2-1, with TRBD2 matching over 10 bases. Germline V gene sequence: CDR1 WNHNN, CDR2 SYGVQD (reference sequence). The CDR3 runs 18 residues. V shed 3 bases, J shed 0 bases, and the junction held 8 bases outside the gene matches.

The chain carries TRBV6-1 and TRBJ1-4, with D possibly matching TRBD1 (6 bases). This CDR3 spans 15 amino acids. CDR1 is MNHNS, CDR2 SASEGT, per germline. V lost 4 bases and J 5 bases, leaving 14 bases between the germline ends. The CDR3 DNA follows: TGTGCCAGCAGTGTCTCACAGGGATCGAATGAAAAACTGTTTTTT. Translating gives CASSVSQGSNEKLFF.

V and J are TRBV11-1 and TRBJ2-5, with a possible D match to TRBD2 (5 bases). Germline assignment: CDR1 SGHAT and CDR2 FQDESV (reference sequence). The CDR3 spans 16 residues. Trimming left V 4 bases short and J 4 bases short, with 19 bases between. The CDR3, as DNA: TGTGCCAGCAGCTCCTGGACTGGCTCGACGGGAGAGACCCAGTACTTC. Translating it yields CASSSWTGSTGETQYF.

The chain links TRBV11-2 to TRBJ2-7; D unclear. This CDR3 spans 11 amino acids. Between the trimmed V and J ends, which lost 0 bases and 6 bases, there was a span of 3 bases. The germline V gene has CDR1 SGHAT and CDR2 FQNNGV. In DNA, the CDR3 is TGTGCCAGCAGCTTAGATTTCGAGCAGTACTTC. Translated: CASSLDFEQYF.

V and J are TRBV7-9 and TRBJ2-7, with D maybe TRBD1 (6 bases). V was shortened by 3 bases and J by 0 bases, with 12 bases between the two germline ends. The CDR3 runs to 15 residues. Germline values: CDR1 SEHNR, CDR2 FQNEAQ (reference sequence). This chain's CDR3 is CASSLEDRSSYEQYF. CDR3 nucleotides: TGTGCCAGCAGCTTGGAAGACAGGAGCTCCTACGAGCAGTACTTC. The whole variable domain, remainder taken from reference TRBV7-9 and TRBJ2-7, is DTGVSQNPRHKITKRGQNVTFRCDPISEHNRLYWYRQTLGQGPEFLTYFQNEAQLEKSRLLSDRFSAERPKGSFSTLEIQRTEQGDSAMYLCASSLEDRSSYEQYFGPGTRLTVT.

The V call is TRBV27, the J call TRBJ1-2, with unresolved D. Trimming took 0 bases from V and 2 from J, leaving 16 bases between them. The germline V gene has CDR1 MNHEY and CDR2 SMNVEV (reference sequence). The CDR3 loop spans 17 amino acids. CDR3 nucleotides: TGTGCCAGCAGTTTATCAGGCTATCTGCCCTTAAACTATGGCTACACCTTC. It encodes CASSLSGYLPLNYGYTF.

V gene TRBV6-6 combines with J gene TRBJ1-5; D is perhaps TRBD1 (5 bases). CDR1 is MNHNY and CDR2 is SVGAGI in the germline V gene (reference sequence). Trimming cost V 6 bases and J 4 bases, with 10 bases left between them. This CDR3 has 13 amino acids. Written as DNA, the CDR3 is TGTGCCAGCAGGATAGACAGAAATCAGCCCCAGCATTTT. This encodes CASRIDRNQPQHF.